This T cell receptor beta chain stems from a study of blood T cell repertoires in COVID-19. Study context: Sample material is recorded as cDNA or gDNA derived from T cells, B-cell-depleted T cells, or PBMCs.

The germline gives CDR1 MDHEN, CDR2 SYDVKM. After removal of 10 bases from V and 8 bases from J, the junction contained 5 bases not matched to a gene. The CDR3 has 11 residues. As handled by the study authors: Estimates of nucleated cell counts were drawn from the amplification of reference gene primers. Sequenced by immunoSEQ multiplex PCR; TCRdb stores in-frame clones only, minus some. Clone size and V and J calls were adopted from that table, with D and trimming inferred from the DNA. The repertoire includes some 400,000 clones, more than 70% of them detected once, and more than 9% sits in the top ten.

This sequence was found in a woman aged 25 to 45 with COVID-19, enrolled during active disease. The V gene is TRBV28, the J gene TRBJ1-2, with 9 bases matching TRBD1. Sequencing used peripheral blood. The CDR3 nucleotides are TGTGCCATCCAACAGGGGGCAGGCTACACCTTC. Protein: CAIQQGAGYTF.